A selection of T cell receptor beta chains follows, all from one sample in a study of control samples from healthy donors and cancer patients. Sequencing was performed with immunoSEQ multiplex PCR; in TCRdb, only in-frame clones are kept and a portion is missing. The table records about 84,000 clones, 70% to 85% of them present only once. The sample comprised PBMCs. The receptor source for this set is a man in his 60s with head and neck cancer. Each CDR3 is given with its conserved first and last residue. Fields, in order: V gene, D gene, CDR3 protein. A D gene is named only where the DNA matches it firmly.

TRBV25-1 NA CASSQTAGTSSTGELFF
TRBV11-2 TRBD2 CASSLETGGGRDYEQYF
TRBV3-1/TRBV3-2 NA CASSQGEIPNYGYTF
TRBV6-5 NA CASSFEGYEQYF
TRBV15 NA CATSTPNTGELFF
TRBV21-1 NA CASSTIGELFF
TRBV14 TRBD2 CASSPHPLAGVYNEQFF
TRBV6-5 NA CASSYDSQDGYGYTF
TRBV2 NA CASSPLGQGRQYF
TRBV27 TRBD1 CASSLRPNGQGARNEQFF
TRBV9 TRBD1 CASSAEYRGRGEAFF
TRBV10-3 TRBD1 CAIRPQGATEAFF
TRBV6-5 TRBD2 CASSSYSSGLYNEQFF